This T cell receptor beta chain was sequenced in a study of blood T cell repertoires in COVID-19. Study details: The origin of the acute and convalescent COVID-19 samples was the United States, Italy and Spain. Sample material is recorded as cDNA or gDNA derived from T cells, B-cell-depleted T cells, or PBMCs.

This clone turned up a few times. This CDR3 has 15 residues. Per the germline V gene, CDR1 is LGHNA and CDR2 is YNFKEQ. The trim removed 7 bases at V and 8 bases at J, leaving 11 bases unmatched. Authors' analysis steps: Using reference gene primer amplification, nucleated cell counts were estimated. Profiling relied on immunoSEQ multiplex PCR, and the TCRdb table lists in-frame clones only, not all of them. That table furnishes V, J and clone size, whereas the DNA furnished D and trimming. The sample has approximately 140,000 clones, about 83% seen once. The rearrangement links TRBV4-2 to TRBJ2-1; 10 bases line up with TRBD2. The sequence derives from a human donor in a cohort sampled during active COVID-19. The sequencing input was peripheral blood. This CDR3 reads CASTSGGLAGDEQFF. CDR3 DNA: TGTGCCAGCACCTCTGGAGGGCTAGCGGGAGATGAGCAGTTCTTC.